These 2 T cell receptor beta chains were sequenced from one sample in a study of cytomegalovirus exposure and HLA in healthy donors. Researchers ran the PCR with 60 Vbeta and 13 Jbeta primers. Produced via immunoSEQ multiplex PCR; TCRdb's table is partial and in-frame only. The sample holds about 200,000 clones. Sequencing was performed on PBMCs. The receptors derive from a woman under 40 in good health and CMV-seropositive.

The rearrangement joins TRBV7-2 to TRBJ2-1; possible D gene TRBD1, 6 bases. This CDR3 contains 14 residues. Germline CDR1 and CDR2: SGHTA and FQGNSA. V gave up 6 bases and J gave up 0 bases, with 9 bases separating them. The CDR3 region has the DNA TGTGCCAGCAGTGGGACACGCTCCTACAATGAGCAGTTCTTC. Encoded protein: CASSGTRSYNEQFF.

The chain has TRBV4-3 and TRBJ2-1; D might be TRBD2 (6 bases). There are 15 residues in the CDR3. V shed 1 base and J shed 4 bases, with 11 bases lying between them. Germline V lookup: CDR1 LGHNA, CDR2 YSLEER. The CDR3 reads CASSQVPGEYNEQFF. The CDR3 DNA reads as TGCGCCAGCAGCCAAGTCCCGGGAGAGTACAATGAGCAGTTCTTC.